These 13 T cell receptor beta chains were all obtained from the same sample, sequenced in a study of shared clonotypes between healthy human individuals. Profiling relied on immunoSEQ multiplex PCR, and the TCRdb table lists in-frame clones only, not all of them. The sample holds 450,000 or so clones, approximately 80% seen once. The sample was PBMCs. These receptors all come from a woman in her forties in good health. Some clones in this sample may be carry-over from other donors' samples.

Concerning this clone itself: The sample has other DNA sequences that encode this CDR3 too. In DNA, the CDR3 is TGTGCCACCAGCAGGGACAGGTCCTACGAGCAGTACTTC. The encoded protein is CATSRDRSYEQYF. The chain has TRBV15 and TRBJ2-7; 7 positions agree with TRBD1. V lost 3 bases and J lost 1; bases outside the gene matches: 0. CDR3 size: 13 residues. Germline V gives CDR1 LNHNV, CDR2 YYDKDF (reference sequence).

Concerning this clone: At one end the junction does not follow the germline gene, possibly because of a read error. The sample contains more than one DNA sequence encoding this CDR3. The gene calls are TRBV18 and TRBJ2-7; tentative D call: TRBD1 (5 bases). This CDR3 comprises 14 residues. From germline, CDR1 is KGHSH and CDR2 LQKENI. The CDR3 reads CASSPRQGDYEQYF. CDR3 bases: TGTGCCAGCTCGCCACGTCAGGGCGACTACGAGCAGTACTTC.

V gene TRBV28 combines with J gene TRBJ1-2; maybe TRBD1 (5 bases). CDR1 and CDR2 from the germline V gene are MDHEN and SYDVKM. V dropped 6 bases and J dropped 8 bases, with 13 bases sitting between them. This CDR3 is built from 12 residues. The DNA of the CDR3 is TGTGCCAGCAGCGAAGGGGAGTTGGGCTACACCTTC. Translation gives CASSEGELGYTF.

The gene calls are TRBV21-1 and TRBJ1-1. TRBV21-1 constitutes a pseudogene. This CDR3 is built from 12 residues. The CDR3 sequence: CASSELNTEAFF. In nucleotides, the CDR3 is TGTGCCAGCAGCGAACTGAACACTGAAGCTTTCTTT.

The V call is TRBV11-2, the J call TRBJ2-2; 7 bases agree with TRBD1. Looked up from germline, CDR1 is SGHAT and CDR2 is FQNNGV. This CDR3 comprises 13 residues. V lost 5 bases and J lost 7; bases outside the gene matches: 4. CDR3 sequence: CASSPYRGGELFF. In DNA, the CDR3 is TGTGCCAGCAGCCCCTACAGGGGCGGGGAGCTGTTTTTT.

As for this clone: A much larger clone differs from this one at a single base, so this may be a read error. The J gene is TRBJ1-2, the V gene TRBV7-3, with D uncertain. The germline V gene has CDR1 SGHTA and CDR2 FQGTGA. V was cut by 5 bases and J by 2 bases, with 9 bases left in between. The CDR3 contains 13 residues. CDR3 sequence (DNA): TGTGCCAGCAGCCCCCGGGCAAACTATGGCTACACCTTC. Translating gives CASSPRANYGYTF.

In this sample, this clone is medium-sized. The same CDR3 is also encoded by other DNA sequences in this sample. The chain has TRBV19 and TRBJ2-3, with a weak D call TRBD1 (5 bases). This CDR3 is built from 16 residues. CDR1 is LNHDA, CDR2 SQIVND, per germline (reference sequence). The V end was cut by 2 bases, the J end by 5 bases, with 17 bases between. The CDR3 protein is CASSIRVGSDRDTQYF. Written as DNA, the CDR3 is TGTGCCAGTAGTATAAGAGTTGGGTCAGACAGAGATACGCAGTATTTT.

About this clone itself: Its ends do not fully match the called genes, so a read error is possible. The V call is TRBV7-7, the J call TRBJ2-1, with TRBD2 matching 9 bases. This CDR3 contains 14 residues. Germline lookup yields CDR1 SSHAT and CDR2 FNYEAQ (reference sequence). CDR3 sequence reads: CASSLGLAGYEQFF. The CDR3 DNA is TGTGCTAGCAGCTTAGGGCTAGCGGGATATGAGCAGTTCTTC.

V is TRBV27 and J is TRBJ2-7; possibly TRBD2 for D (5 bases). The length of the CDR3 is 15 residues. CDR1 and CDR2 from the germline V gene are MNHEY and SMNVEV (reference sequence). The V end lost 4 bases, the J end lost 2 bases, and 15 bases lay between the germline ends. The CDR3 DNA reads TGTGCCAGCAGTTCCGACCGTCCCGGGGCCTACGAGCAGTACTTC. Its protein is CASSSDRPGAYEQYF.

V and J are TRBV30 and TRBJ2-7; 12 nucleotides match TRBD2. The CDR3 loop spans 12 amino acids. Trimming cost V 7 bases and J 7 bases; bases outside gene matches: 5. Germline CDR1 and CDR2: GTSNPN and SVGIG (reference sequence). The CDR3 loop reads CASTSGRWEQYF. The CDR3 DNA reads TGTGCCTCCACTAGCGGGAGGTGGGAGCAGTACTTC.

On this clone itself: It differs at one base from a far larger clone, so likely a read error. The rearrangement uses TRBV28 and TRBJ1-2, with D tentatively TRBD1 (5 bases). Germline CDR1 and CDR2: MDHEN and SYDVKM. The V gene lost 6 bases and the J gene lost 4 bases, with 21 bases spanning the gap. CDR3 length equals 16 residues. CDR3 DNA: TGTGCCAGCAGCTTCCCTATGGGACCTCTTTCCTATGGCTACACCTTC. Its translation is CASSFPMGPLSYGYTF.

In its sample, this clone was seen once. A junction boundary mismatches the germline segment, possibly from a read error. V and J are TRBV30 and TRBJ2-6; 12 nucleotides line up with TRBD1. Germline assignment: CDR1 GTSNPN and CDR2 SVGIG (reference sequence). This CDR3 spans 16 amino acids. The DNA of the CDR3 is TGTGCCTTCCGGGACAGGGGGCGTGTAAGGGGCCAACGTCCTGACTTC. It codes for CAFRDRGRVRGQRPDF.

As to this clone: One end of the junction fails to match germline, which may point to a read error. The sample contains more than one DNA sequence encoding this CDR3. The genes are TRBV5-4 and TRBJ2-1; 10 positions match TRBD2. The germline CDR1 and CDR2 sequences are SGHNT and YYREEE (reference sequence). This CDR3 has 15 residues. CDR3 sequence reads: CASSQGLAGVNEQFF. The CDR3 bases are TGCGCCAGCAGCCAAGGTCTAGCGGGAGTCAATGAGCAGTTCTTC.